This TCR beta chain emerged from a study of glioma-infiltrating T cells after dendritic cell vaccination. Described time point: after dendritic cell vaccination, including at tumor progression/relapse. Patients had residual fresh-frozen tumor tissue and more than two years of survival data. Before vaccination, two weeks after the third vaccination, and at progression, PBMC were collected. Only in-frame clones appear in the TCRdb table, and some are missing; sequencing was by immunoSEQ multiplex PCR. The table includes roughly 56,000 clones, over 65% detected once. Germline-derived CDR1 and CDR2 are MNHEY and SMNVEV (reference sequence). This CDR3 is built from 13 residues. V was pared by 7 bases and J by 3 bases, with 6 bases of the junction left unmatched.

Sequences were derived from blood, sampled after dendritic cell vaccination. The chain combines TRBV27 with TRBJ2-7; 7 nucleotides match TRBD1. The clonotype comes from a human donor with glioblastoma. The CDR3 loop is CASTNRGGYEQYF. CDR3 nucleotides: TGTGCCAGCACGAACAGGGGTGGCTACGAGCAGTACTTC.